This is a list of T cell receptor beta chains from one sample in a study of STAT5B mutations in CD4+ large granular lymphocyte leukemia. Repertoires were generated with immunoSEQ multiplex PCR, while TCRdb's copy carries only in-frame clones and drops some. The table shows approximately 21,000 clones, with about four fifths occurring only once. The sample was CD4+ T cells from blood buffy coats. The receptor set was obtained from a human donor in good health. Each CDR3 is given with its conserved first and last residue. Fields, in order: J gene, V gene, clone size, CDR3 length, D gene, CDR3 protein, CDR3 DNA. D genes are given only for firm matches. A row's size may be missing; if present it is once, few, many or a size class.

TRBJ1-2,TRBV6-1,few,13,-,CASSEGGNYGYTF,TGTGCCAGCAGTGAGGGGGGTAACTATGGCTACACCTTC
TRBJ1-1,TRBV29-1,few,11,TRBD1,CSVGDRVEAFF,TGCAGCGTTGGAGACAGGGTCGAAGCTTTCTTT
TRBJ1-2,TRBV6-6,once,14,-,CASSYRQYNYGYTF,TGTGCCAGCAGTTACAGGCAGTACAACTATGGCTACACCTTC
TRBJ2-5,TRBV5-1,-,14,-,CASSLALAEETQYF,TGCGCCAGCAGCTTGGCCTTAGCGGAAGAGACCCAGTACTTC
TRBJ2-2,TRBV18,-,16,-,CASSPIQRQNTGELFF,TGTGCCAGCTCACCAATCCAGCGGCAGAACACCGGGGAGCTGTTTTTT
TRBJ1-5,TRBV7-2,-,16,TRBD1,CASSPGQELSNQPQHF,TGTGCCAGCAGCCCGGGACAGGAGCTTAGCAATCAGCCCCAGCATTTT
TRBJ2-1,TRBV7-9,-,17,-,CASSPRIGPGTNNEQFF,TGTGCCAGCAGCCCCCGGATCGGGCCGGGGACCAACAATGAGCAGTTCTTC
TRBJ1-1,TRBV6-5,-,15,-,CASSVPLSFATEAFF,TGTGCCAGCAGTGTCCCTCTGTCGTTTGCGACTGAAGCTTTCTTT
TRBJ2-3,TRBV29-1,-,15,TRBD2,CSVYGLVASTDTQYF,TGCAGCGTCTACGGACTAGTCGCTAGCACAGATACGCAGTATTTT
TRBJ1-6,TRBV7-2,-,12,-,CASSLRNSPLHF,TGTGCCAGCAGCTTGAGGAATTCACCCCTCCACTTT
TRBJ1-5,TRBV27,-,14,-,CASSSGTENQPQHF,TGTGCCAGCAGTTCAGGGACGGAGAATCAGCCCCAGCATTTT
TRBJ1-2,TRBV6-5,-,13,TRBD1,CASSRTGNYGYTF,TGTGCCAGCAGTCGGACAGGCAACTATGGCTACACCTTC
TRBJ1-4,TRBV9,-,15,-,CASSVGGRRNEKLFF,TGTGCCAGCAGCGTAGGTGGGAGGAGAAATGAAAAACTGTTTTTT
TRBJ1-1,TRBV30,-,11,-,CAHGTAGEAFF,TGTGCCCATGGGACGGCGGGTGAAGCTTTCTTT
TRBJ2-5,TRBV6-6,-,13,TRBD1,CASRPQGLQTQYF,TGTGCCAGCAGGCCACAGGGGTTACAGACCCAGTACTTC
TRBJ2-3,TRBV7-9,-,13,-,CASSLVSTDTQYF,TGTGCCAGCAGCCTTGTGAGCACAGATACGCAGTATTTT